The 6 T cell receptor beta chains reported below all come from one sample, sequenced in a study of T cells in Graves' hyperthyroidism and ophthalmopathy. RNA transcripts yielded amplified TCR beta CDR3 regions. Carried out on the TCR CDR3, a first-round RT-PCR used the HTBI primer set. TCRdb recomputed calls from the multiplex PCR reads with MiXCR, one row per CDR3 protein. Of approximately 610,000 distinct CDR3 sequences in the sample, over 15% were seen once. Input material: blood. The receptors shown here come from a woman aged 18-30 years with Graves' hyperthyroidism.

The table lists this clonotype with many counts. The DNA for the CDR3 is TGTGCCAGCAGCTTGGAAGGGGGCCCCTACAATGAGCAGTTCTTC. Protein sequence: CASSLEGGPYNEQFF. The chain couples TRBV5-6 to TRBJ2-1, with 7 bases that match TRBD1. The trim removed 0 bases at V and 2 bases at J, leaving 2 bases unmatched. This CDR3 region has 15 residues. Germline loops: CDR1 SGHDT, CDR2 YYEEEE.

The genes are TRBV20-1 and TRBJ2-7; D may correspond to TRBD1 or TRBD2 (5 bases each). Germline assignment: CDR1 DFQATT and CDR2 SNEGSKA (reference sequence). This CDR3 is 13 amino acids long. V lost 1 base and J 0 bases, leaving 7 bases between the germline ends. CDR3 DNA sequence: TGCAGTGCTAGAGGGGGGATCTCCTACGAGCAGTACTTC. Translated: CSARGGISYEQYF.

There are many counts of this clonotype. The CDR3 DNA follows: TGTGCCTGGAGTGAATTTAGCGGGAGTGGAGAGACCCAGTACTTC. Its translation is CAWSEFSGSGETQYF. The gene calls are TRBV30 and TRBJ2-5; 9 nucleotides match TRBD2. This CDR3 comprises 15 residues. Trimming at V came to 1 base and at J to 4 bases, leaving 7 bases not matched to a gene. Germline CDR1 reads GTSNPN; CDR2 reads SVGIG (reference sequence).

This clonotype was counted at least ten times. As DNA, the CDR3 is TGTGCCAGCGGGGGGACTCGGAACAATGAGCAGTTCTTC. Residues: CASGGTRNNEQFF. The V and J genes are TRBV12-3 or TRBV12-4 and TRBJ2-1; a possible D gene is TRBD2 (6 bases). Trimming took 8 bases from V and 5 from J, leaving 13 bases between them. This CDR3 contains 13 residues.

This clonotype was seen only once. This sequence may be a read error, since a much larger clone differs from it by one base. CDR3 in amino acids: CSVEVPKFRTGSRICEQYF. CDR3 sequence (DNA): TGCAGCGTTGAAGTCCCGAAGTTCAGGACAGGGTCTAGGATCTGCGAGCAGTACTTC. V gene TRBV29-1 combines with J gene TRBJ2-7, with TRBD1 matching 8 bases. Trimming cost V 1 base and J 6 bases; bases outside gene matches: 23. The CDR3 contains 19 residues. Germline values: CDR1 SQVTM, CDR2 ANQGSEA.

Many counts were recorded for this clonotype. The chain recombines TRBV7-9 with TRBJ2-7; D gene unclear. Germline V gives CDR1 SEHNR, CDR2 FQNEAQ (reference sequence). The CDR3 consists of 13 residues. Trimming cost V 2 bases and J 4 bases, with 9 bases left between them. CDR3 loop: CASSLSGRYEQYF. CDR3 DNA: TGTGCCAGCAGCTTATCCGGACGGTACGAGCAGTACTTC.